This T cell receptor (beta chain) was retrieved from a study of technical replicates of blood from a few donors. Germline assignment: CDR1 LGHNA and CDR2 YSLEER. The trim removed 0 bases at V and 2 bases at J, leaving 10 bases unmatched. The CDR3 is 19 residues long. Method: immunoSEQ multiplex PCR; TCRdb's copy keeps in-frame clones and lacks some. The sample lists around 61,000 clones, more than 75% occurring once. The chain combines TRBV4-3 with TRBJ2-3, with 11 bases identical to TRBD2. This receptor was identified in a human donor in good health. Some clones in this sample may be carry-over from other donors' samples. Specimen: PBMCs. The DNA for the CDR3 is TGCGCCAGCAGCCAAGATTGGGTAACTAGCGGGGGCCCCACAGATACGCAGTATTTT. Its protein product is CASSQDWVTSGGPTDTQYF.